This entry is about one T cell receptor beta chain. Its antigen is unidentified. The read is 3 residues too short to cover the CDR3 end, so that end is filled in from the germline J gene. This specimen comes from a study of TET2 disruption in CD19-targeted CAR T cells. The length of the CDR3 is 14 residues. The germline V gene encodes CDR1 SGHVS and CDR2 FQNEAQ. The data were produced by immunoSEQ multiplex PCR, yet TCRdb's version contains in-frame clones alone and is incomplete. The sample includes around 27,000 clones. Documented treatment: autologous CTL019 cells: CD19 CAR with 4-1BB and CD3 zeta domains. TCR zeta and 4-1BB domains were built into the CD19 CAR. Leukapheresis of peripheral blood supplied the T cells used to manufacture CTL019.

The source is a man aged 70 or older with chronic lymphocytic leukemia. The chain has TRBV7-8 and TRBJ2-4; a possible D gene is TRBD1 (7 bases). Source: CD8- CAR+ T cells sorted from cultured blood T cells, taken for CD19 CAR T cell therapy. Subset indicated: CD8-negative CAR-positive T cells from the infusion product. CDR3 in amino acids: CASSFAQGGYGQYF. The sequenced part of the CDR3 DNA is TGTGCCAGCAGCTTCGCGCAGGGGGGCTATGGT.